This T cell receptor (beta chain) emerged from a study of T-cell memory formation after mild COVID-19. Employing constant-segment primers, 5'RACE generated TCR alpha and TCR beta cDNA libraries bearing sample barcodes and UMIs. TCRdb recomputed calls from the 5' RACE reads with MiXCR, one row per CDR3 protein. The sample yields hundreds of thousands of distinct CDR3 sequences, about 20% seen once. The V segment lost 1 base and the J segment 1 base; nucleotides outside the gene matches: 1. The germline V gene has CDR1 SGHTA and CDR2 FQGNSA. CDR3 length: 15 amino acids. This clonotype was recorded many times.

Sequenced sample: PBMCs or a T cell subset sorted from them (not recorded which). This chain links TRBV7-2 with TRBJ1-5; 7 nucleotides line up with TRBD1. This sequence originates from a man between 18 and 35 years old who had mild COVID-19 (a few samples of this study predate the infection). Cell type and time point are not known. The CDR3 DNA reads TGTGCCAGCAGCTTAGGACAGGGAAGCAATCAGCCCCAGCATTTT. This codes for CASSLGQGSNQPQHF.